These 17 T cell receptor beta chains share one sample of origin, sequenced in a study of blood T cell repertoires in COVID-19. Libraries were prepared by immunoSEQ multiplex PCR; TCRdb keeps only in-frame clonotypes and omits some of them. The table records over 200,000 clones, 87% of them present only once. The source material was PBMCs or T cells enriched from blood (not recorded which). Receptors originate from a man younger than 40 who had recovered from COVID-19.

The gene calls are TRBV5-5 and TRBJ1-1; D is uncertain. The germline V gene encodes CDR1 SGHKS and CDR2 YYEKEE (reference sequence). V was cut by 4 bases and J by 1 base, with 11 bases left in between. The CDR3 is made up of 14 amino acids. CDR3 bases: TGTGCCAGCAGCACGTTTAGCCAGAACACTGAAGCTTTCTTT. Translation: CASSTFSQNTEAFF.

CDR3 residues: CASRGQTNTGELFF. CDR3 nucleotide sequence: TGTGCCAGCAGAGGACAGACGAACACCGGGGAGCTGTTTTTT. The chain recombines TRBV6-4 with TRBJ2-2; D is possibly TRBD1 (6 bases). Looked up from germline, CDR1 is MRHNA and CDR2 is SNTAGT. The CDR3 covers 14 residues. Trimming took off 6 bases at V and 0 bases at J, with 8 bases between the two ends.

The chain carries TRBV7-9 and TRBJ2-7, with a possible D match to TRBD1 (5 bases). CDR1 and CDR2 from the germline V gene are SEHNR and FQNEAQ (reference sequence). The CDR3 loop spans 15 amino acids. V lost 3 bases and J 1 base, leaving 13 bases between the germline ends. DNA of the CDR3: TGTGCCAGCAGCTTTTTTCATGACAGTTCCTACGAGCAGTACTTC. Its translation: CASSFFHDSSYEQYF.

The rearrangement links TRBV5-6 to TRBJ1-5, with D uncertain. Germline values: CDR1 SGHDT, CDR2 YYEEEE. The V gene lost 2 bases and the J gene lost 5 bases, with 11 bases spanning the gap. The CDR3 has 14 amino acids. The CDR3 protein is CASSLSGGDQPQHF. The CDR3, as DNA: TGTGCCAGCAGCTTATCCGGAGGAGATCAGCCCCAGCATTTT.

V and J are TRBV18 and TRBJ1-6; 7 nucleotides line up with TRBD1. The germline CDR1 and CDR2 sequences are KGHSH and LQKENI. After removal of 4 bases from V and 9 bases from J, the junction contained 9 bases not matched to a gene. There are 15 residues in the CDR3. The CDR3 loop is CASSQTGYGSSPLHF. The CDR3 DNA is TGTGCCAGCTCACAGACAGGGTATGGGTCTTCACCCCTCCACTTT. The variable domain in full, completed from reference TRBV18 and TRBJ1-6, reads NAGVMQNPRHLVRRRGQEARLRCSPMKGHSHVYWYRQLPEEGLKFMVYLQKENIIDESGMPKERFSAEFPKEGPSILRIQQVVRGDSAAYFCASSQTGYGSSPLHFGNGTRLTVT.

V usage is TRBV28 and J usage is TRBJ2-3; TRBD1 aligns across 9 bases. V shed 8 bases and J 15 bases; nucleotides not matched to a gene: 12. The CDR3 has 12 residues. CDR1 and CDR2 (germline): MDHEN, SYDVKM. CDR3 coding DNA: TGTGCCAGCCGTCCGGGGGACAGGGAGGATTATTTT. This sequence encodes CASRPGDREDYF.

The chain is built from TRBV7-3 and TRBJ2-1; D gene ambiguous. The CDR3 is 15 amino acids. Germline V gives CDR1 SGHTA, CDR2 FQGTGA. V was clipped by 4 bases and J by 0 bases, with 10 bases between them. CDR3 DNA sequence: TGTGCCAGCAGCTCAAGAGAAAGCTCCTACAATGAGCAGTTCTTC. Protein product: CASSSRESSYNEQFF.

This clone showed up just a few times. J is TRBJ2-1 and V is TRBV10-3; 11 bases line up with TRBD2. The CDR3 spans 17 residues. J was trimmed by 0 bases and V by 6 bases; bases with no gene match: 7. CDR1 is ENHRY, CDR2 SYGVKD, per germline. The CDR3 DNA reads as TGTGCCATCAGGGGATCCGGGACTAGCGGCTCCTACAATGAGCAGTTCTTC. Its translation: CAIRGSGTSGSYNEQFF.

The CDR3 spells CASSRDSPSYEQYF. The DNA of the CDR3 is TGCGCCAGCAGCAGGGACTCTCCCTCCTACGAGCAGTACTTC. The J gene is TRBJ2-7, the V gene TRBV5-1; D is possibly TRBD2 (6 bases). Trimming stripped 4 bases from V and 0 bases from J, with 11 bases between. The CDR3 length is 14 residues. Per germline, CDR1 SGHRS and CDR2 YFSETQ.

V usage is TRBV30 and J usage is TRBJ1-3; no reliable D call. V shed 3 bases and J shed 8 bases, with 8 bases lying between them. This CDR3 has 11 residues. Germline loops: CDR1 GTSNPN, CDR2 SVGIG (reference sequence). The CDR3 protein is CAWSRSDTIYF. DNA of the CDR3: TGTGCCTGGAGCCGATCGGACACCATATATTTT.

This clone was counted a single time. The gene calls are TRBV5-1 and TRBJ1-2, with D unclear. Deletions cut 0 bases from V and 4 bases from J, with 4 bases between. Germline lookup yields CDR1 SGHRS and CDR2 YFSETQ. The CDR3 has 12 residues. The CDR3 coding sequence is TGCGCCAGCAGCTTGGGAGCCTATGGCTACACCTTC. Amino acids: CASSLGAYGYTF.

CDR3 region: CASSLLAVGYEQYF. CDR3 in DNA: TGTGCCAGCAGCCTACTAGCGGTGGGGTACGAGCAGTACTTC. The chain combines TRBV13 with TRBJ2-7, with 8 bases identical to TRBD2. The CDR3 runs 14 residues. V lost 5 bases to trimming and J lost 4 bases; unmatched junction nucleotides: 7. CDR1 and CDR2 from the germline V gene are PRHDT and FYEKMQ (reference sequence).

This chain joins TRBV10-3 and TRBJ2-5, with D maybe TRBD2 (6 bases). The length of the CDR3 is 15 residues. Germline CDR1 is ENHRY and CDR2 is SYGVKD. Trimming left V 5 bases short and J 4 bases short, with 17 bases between. CDR3 DNA: TGTGCCATCAGTCCGGGACTTGCTTGGGGAGAGACCCAGTACTTC. Translated: CAISPGLAWGETQYF.

V is TRBV27 and J is TRBJ1-5; 8 bases agree with TRBD1. Germline V gives CDR1 MNHEY, CDR2 SMNVEV (reference sequence). V was clipped by 2 bases and J by 3 bases; unmatched bases: 9. The CDR3 extends over 17 amino acids. CDR3 sequence: CASSLAWGQVNNQPQHF. CDR3 sequence (DNA): TGTGCCAGCAGTTTAGCTTGGGGACAGGTTAACAATCAGCCCCAGCATTTT.

The J gene is TRBJ2-4, the V gene TRBV4-1, with a tentative D call TRBD1 (6 bases). Germline CDR1 MGHRA, CDR2 YSYEKL. The CDR3 totals 17 residues. The V end was cut by 4 bases, the J end by 1 base, with 17 bases between. The CDR3 loop is CASSPNRGTGAKNIQYF. The CDR3 coding sequence is TGCGCCAGCAGCCCGAATAGGGGGACGGGCGCCAAAAACATTCAGTACTTC.

V gene TRBV6-4 combines with J gene TRBJ1-2; the D is unclear. Germline CDR1 reads MRHNA; CDR2 reads SNTAGT. This CDR3 is built from 13 residues. The germline V and J ends were trimmed by 4 bases and 5 bases, with 11 bases remaining between them. The CDR3 protein is CASSAGFQYGYTF. As DNA, the CDR3 is TGTGCCAGCAGTGCGGGGTTTCAGTATGGCTACACCTTC.

V and J are TRBV5-1 and TRBJ1-2; possible D gene TRBD1, 5 bases. The CDR3 covers 16 residues. Germline V gene lookup returns CDR1 SGHRS and CDR2 YFSETQ. The ends were cut back, 0 bases at V and 5 bases at J, with 17 bases in the middle. The CDR3 protein is CASSLASPSTDYGYTF. The CDR3 DNA reads TGCGCCAGCAGCTTGGCCTCCCCCTCGACAGATTATGGCTACACCTTC.